The clone carrying this T cell receptor beta chain was seen more than once but under ten times. Its antigen is undetermined. This entry belongs to a study of cytomegalovirus exposure and HLA in healthy donors. Study context: Earlier, roughly 180 million T cells were analyzed, and some 120 million unique TCR beta sequences were found among them.

Per germline, CDR1 MNHEY and CDR2 SVGAGI. Trimming removed 5 bases from V and 6 bases from J; junction bases left unmatched: 3. The CDR3 consists of 12 residues. Study-level points and caveats: TCR beta chain V- and J-gene trimming was linked, in a later analysis, to a missense variant in DCLRE1C. Researchers had no immune exposure information except CMV serostatus available. TRBV6-2, TRBV6-3 and some other V segments were excluded as indistinguishable.

PCR amplification relied on 60 Vbeta primers (plus 13 Jbeta primers). The table came from immunoSEQ multiplex PCR; TCRdb's copy has only in-frame clones and leaves some out. Among 150,000 to 200,000 clones listed, about an eighth were seen once. V is TRBV6-5 and J is TRBJ1-1; 7 positions agree with TRBD1. Sequences were obtained from PBMCs. This receptor was identified in a man aged 45-60 years in good health and CMV-seropositive. The CDR3 nucleotides are TGTGCCAGCAGTGAAGGGACAGCTGAAGCTTTCTTT. Its translation is CASSEGTAEAFF.